This TCR beta chain was observed in a study of response to subunit inactivated influenza vaccine. Study observations and caveats: The study's authors posited that every seasonal influenza vaccination enlists few new T cells.

This clonotype was counted ten times or more. The antigen is not known. Via MiXCR, TCRdb re-called the RT-PCR reads, giving one row per CDR3 protein. Altogether approximately 530,000 distinct CDR3 sequences are present, 7.5% to 8.5% being singletons, with the ten largest covering around 13%. This CDR3 comprises 13 residues. The V end lost 2 bases, the J end lost 6 bases, and 8 bases lay between the germline ends. From germline, CDR1 is MGHRA and CDR2 YSYEKL. The source of this sequence is a man between 50 and 69 years old who received an inactivated influenza vaccine. The chain links TRBV4-1 to TRBJ1-5; D uncertain. The sequencing here drew on PBMCs from blood, taken 23 to 25 months after vaccination. The CDR3 DNA follows: TGCGCCAGCAGCCAAAATTTTGCTCAGCCCCAGCATTTT. It is translated as CASSQNFAQPQHF.